The clone carrying this T cell receptor (beta chain) was observed a single time. The record originates from a study of blood T cell repertoires in COVID-19. For the study at large: The United States, Italy and Spain provided the acute and convalescent COVID-19 samples. T cells, B-cell-depleted T cells, or PBMCs provided the cDNA or gDNA that served as material.

Per the original methods: Estimated nucleated cell counts came from reference gene primer amplification. Some clones are missing from TCRdb's copy, which holds only in-frame ones; the method was immunoSEQ multiplex PCR. Clone size and V and J calls were adopted from that table, with D and trimming inferred from the DNA. Of just over 50,000 clones listed, about 86% are singletons. Germline V lookup: CDR1 SGHAT, CDR2 FQDESV (reference sequence). The CDR3 extends over 16 amino acids. The ends lost 1 base at V and 2 bases at J; junction bases unmatched: 3. The sequencing sample was made of peripheral blood. This TCR was recovered from an elderly man with active COVID-19. This chain links TRBV11-1 with TRBJ2-5; 11 nucleotides match TRBD2. In nucleotides, the CDR3 is TGTGCCAGCAGCTTAGTCGGGACTAGCGGACAAGAGACCCAGTACTTC. This encodes CASSLVGTSGQETQYF.